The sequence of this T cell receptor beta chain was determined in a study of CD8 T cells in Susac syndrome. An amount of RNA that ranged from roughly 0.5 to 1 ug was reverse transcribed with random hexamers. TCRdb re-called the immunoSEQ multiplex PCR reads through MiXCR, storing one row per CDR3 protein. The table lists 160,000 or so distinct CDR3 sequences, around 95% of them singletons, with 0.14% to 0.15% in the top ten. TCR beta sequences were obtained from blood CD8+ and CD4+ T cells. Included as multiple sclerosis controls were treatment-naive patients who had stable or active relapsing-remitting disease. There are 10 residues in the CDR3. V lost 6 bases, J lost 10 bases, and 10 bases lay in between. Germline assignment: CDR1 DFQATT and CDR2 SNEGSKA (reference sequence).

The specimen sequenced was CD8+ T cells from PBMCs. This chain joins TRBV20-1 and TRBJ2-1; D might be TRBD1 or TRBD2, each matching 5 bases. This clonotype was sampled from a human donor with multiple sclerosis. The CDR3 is CSARDGEQFF. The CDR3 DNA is TGCAGTGCAAGGGACGGGGAGCAGTTCTTC.